Only a few counts were recorded for the clone carrying this T cell receptor (beta chain). Its specificity is unknown. Sequencing targeted expressed TCRB transcripts, as all isolated RNA had been reverse transcribed. Reads from naive, central memory and regulatory T cell samples averaged about 3.3 million. Clones were sequenced by immunoSEQ multiplex PCR, and TCRdb holds only the in-frame ones, with some missing. The sample consists of 500,000 to 650,000 clones, 9.5% to 15% of them appearing once. These data are taken from a study of beta chain features in type 1 diabetes. Cell sorting via CD45RO/CCR7/CD25/CD127/CD95/CD27 was performed to obtain CD4+ naive, central memory, regulatory and stem cell-like memory cells. Each sorted population was over 98% pure. Study-level results: In all four CD4+ subsets, TCRB CDR3 length was significantly, moderately reduced in type 1 diabetes.

This CDR3 is 15 amino acids long. Germline V lookup: CDR1 LNHDA, CDR2 SQIVND (reference sequence). V was trimmed by 5 bases and J by 7 bases, leaving 15 bases between them. The chain carries TRBV19 and TRBJ1-6; a possible D gene is TRBD1 (6 bases). The receptor's source is a man aged 30 to 39 with type 1 diabetes. Sequenced input: naive CD4+ T cells from blood. The CDR3: CASSASGGANSPLHF. The CDR3 coding sequence is TGTGCCAGTAGTGCCTCGGGGGGGGCGAATTCACCCCTCCACTTT.